This T cell receptor beta chain was found in a study of shared clonotypes between healthy human individuals. Data came from immunoSEQ multiplex PCR; TCRdb stores just in-frame clones and leaves some out. This repertoire shows approximately 500,000 clones, approximately 81% found once; its top ten account for more than 9.5%. CDR1 MDHEN and CDR2 SYDVKM come from the germline V gene. The CDR3 loop spans 15 amino acids. Trimming took off 7 bases at V and 5 bases at J, with 17 bases between the two ends. This clone has just a few counts. This clonotype originated in a woman aged 40 to 50 in good health. Some clones in this sample may be carry-over from other donors' samples. The gene calls are TRBV28 and TRBJ1-4; D is perhaps TRBD1 (5 bases). The sequenced sample was PBMCs. The CDR3 here is CASTTQGGENEKLFF. CDR3 DNA: TGTGCCAGCACCACCCAGGGTGGAGAAAATGAAAAACTGTTTTTT.